The 18 T cell receptor beta chains below were found in one sample sequenced in a study of radiotherapy plus CTLA-4 blockade in lung cancer. The repertoire was sequenced with immunoSEQ multiplex PCR; TCRdb's copy has only in-frame clones and lacks some. The data contain some 78,000 clones, 85% to 90% of them singletons. Material: peripheral blood, obtained from a patient treated with radiotherapy plus ipilimumab. Every receptor here comes from a human donor with non-small cell lung cancer who had stable disease on radiotherapy plus ipilimumab.

The V and J genes are TRBV5-1 and TRBJ1-6; 7 bases map to TRBD1. With V trimmed by 4 bases and J by 5 bases, 12 bases remained unmatched. The CDR3 loop spans 17 amino acids. The germline V gene has CDR1 SGHRS and CDR2 YFSETQ. Here the CDR3 reads CASSPSLQGGNNSPLHF. The DNA for the CDR3 is TGCGCCAGCAGCCCCAGTCTCCAGGGGGGGAATAATTCACCCCTCCACTTT.

The rearrangement uses TRBV5-5 and TRBJ2-2; no reliable D call. There are 13 residues in the CDR3. CDR1 is SGHKS, CDR2 YYEKEE, per germline (reference sequence). V was pared by 1 base and J by 3 bases, with 4 bases between. The CDR3 spells CASSLLDTGELFF. The CDR3 coding sequence is TGTGCCAGCAGCTTGCTGGACACCGGGGAGCTGTTTTTT.

This rearrangement joins TRBV2 to TRBJ2-5; D is possibly TRBD1 (6 bases). In germline, CDR1 is SNHLY, CDR2 FYNNEI. With 6 bases removed from V and 0 bases from J, the gap between germline ends came to 14 bases. CDR3 size: 15 residues. The CDR3 is CASRKTGVDQETQYF. The CDR3 nucleotides read TGTGCCAGCAGAAAGACAGGAGTCGACCAAGAGACCCAGTACTTC.

The chain uses TRBV18 and TRBJ2-6, with D maybe TRBD2 (5 bases). Trimming removed 3 bases from V and 7 bases from J, with 10 bases in between. The CDR3 loop spans 14 amino acids. Germline CDR1 and CDR2: KGHSH and LQKENI. CDR3 in DNA: TGTGCCAGCTCACCTGGCCGGGAAGCCAACGTCCTGACTTTC. It is translated as CASSPGREANVLTF. The full variable domain, its missing parts supplied by reference TRBV18 and TRBJ2-6, is NAGVMQNPRHLVRRRGQEARLRCSPMKGHSHVYWYRQLPEEGLKFMVYLQKENIIDESGMPKERFSAEFPKEGPSILRIQQVVRGDSAAYFCASSPGREANVLTFGAGSRLTVL.

V is TRBV25-1 and J is TRBJ2-3; 8 positions match TRBD2. Trimming removed 7 bases from V and 0 bases from J; junction bases left unmatched: 3. Looked up from germline, CDR1 is MGHDK and CDR2 is SYGVNS. The CDR3 has 14 amino acids. The CDR3 nucleotides are TGTGCCAGCACACTAGCGGCTAGCACAGATACGCAGTATTTT. Translated, it gives CASTLAASTDTQYF. Filled out from reference TRBV25-1 and TRBJ2-3, the complete variable domain reads EADIYQTPRYLVIGTGKKITLECSQTMGHDKMYWYQQDPGMELHLIHYSYGVNSTEKGDLSSESTVSRIRTEHFPLTLESARPSHTSQYLCASTLAASTDTQYFGPGTRLTVL.

The chain is built from TRBV28 and TRBJ2-1; D call uncertain. The V gene's germline CDR1 is MDHEN and CDR2 SYDVKM. Trimming cost V 8 bases and J 5 bases, with 13 bases left between them. This CDR3 is built from 13 residues. The CDR3 DNA follows: TGTGCCAGCGGTACACCTAATGACAATGAGCAGTTCTTC. Encoded protein: CASGTPNDNEQFF. The full variable domain, with the rest looked up from reference TRBV28 and TRBJ2-1, is DVKVTQSSRYLVKRTGEKVFLECVQDMDHENMFWYRQDPGLGLRLIYFSYDVKMKEKGDIPEGYSVSREKKERFSLILESASTNQTSMYLCASGTPNDNEQFFGPGTRLTVL.

A remark on this clone: Different DNA sequences within this sample yield the same CDR3. This sequence joins TRBV7-2 and TRBJ2-3, with unresolved D. This CDR3 is 11 amino acids long. Germline CDR1 reads SGHTA; CDR2 reads FQGNSA. V was clipped by 1 base and J by 6 bases, with 2 bases between them. The CDR3 region is CASSLEDTQYF. In DNA, the CDR3 is TGTGCCAGCAGCTTAGAGGATACGCAGTATTTT.

The CDR3 sequence: CASSIGPTGRLVGANVLTF. In DNA form, the CDR3 reads TGTGCCAGTAGTATAGGGCCGACAGGGCGGTTAGTTGGGGCCAACGTCCTGACTTTC. The chain links TRBV19 to TRBJ2-6; 7 bases are shared with TRBD1. With V trimmed by 1 base and J by 3 bases, 12 bases remained unmatched. Per the germline V gene, CDR1 is LNHDA and CDR2 is SQIVND (reference sequence). The CDR3 is 19 amino acids.

The V call is TRBV4-1, the J call TRBJ2-1; D is unresolved. CDR1 is MGHRA and CDR2 is YSYEKL in the germline V gene. Trimming shortened V by 5 bases and J by 3 bases, and 14 bases separated the two germline ends. The length of the CDR3 is 15 residues. For the CDR3, the DNA is TGCGCCAGCAGCTTCTACGAGCAGGACTACAATGAGCAGTTCTTC. Amino acid sequence: CASSFYEQDYNEQFF.

This rearrangement joins TRBV6-5 to TRBJ2-2, with D possibly being TRBD1 (6 bases). V was clipped by 10 bases and J by 7 bases, with 13 bases between them. Germline V gene sequence: CDR1 MNHEY, CDR2 SVGAGI. The CDR3 runs to 12 residues. The CDR3 loop reads CAIAGQSGELFF. CDR3 nucleotides: TGTGCCATCGCAGGACAGAGCGGGGAGCTGTTTTTT.

This rearrangement joins TRBV18 to TRBJ2-7; a possible D gene is TRBD2 (6 bases). Germline CDR1 KGHSH, CDR2 LQKENI. The CDR3 runs 15 residues. The V gene lost 5 bases and the J gene lost 2 bases, with 16 bases spanning the gap. The CDR3 loop is CASSFRDGGTYEQYF. CDR3 DNA sequence: TGTGCCAGCTCATTCCGGGACGGAGGGACCTACGAGCAGTACTTC.

The chain is built from TRBV7-3 and TRBJ1-1, with D possibly TRBD1 on 6 matching bases. CDR3 length equals 14 residues. The V end was cut by 2 bases, the J end by 3 bases, with 10 bases between. Germline CDR1 is SGHTA and CDR2 is FQGTGA. CDR3 region: CASSLGGFDTEAFF. CDR3 in DNA: TGTGCCAGCAGCTTAGGGGGCTTTGACACTGAAGCTTTCTTT.

The V gene is TRBV5-4, the J gene TRBJ2-7, with D hard to call. Germline V gives CDR1 SGHNT, CDR2 YYREEE (reference sequence). There are 14 residues in the CDR3. Trimming pared 2 bases from V and 0 bases from J, leaving 9 bases between. CDR3 amino acids: CASSFTPTSYEQYF. The DNA for the CDR3 is TGTGCCAGCAGCTTTACCCCGACCTCCTACGAGCAGTACTTC.

This clone has just a few counts. This chain connects TRBV4-1 to TRBJ1-2; 8 bases match TRBD1. Germline assignment: CDR1 MGHRA and CDR2 YSYEKL. With 4 bases clipped from V and 4 bases from J, the junction kept 8 bases outside the gene matches. The CDR3 has 15 amino acids. This CDR3 is CASSPALGQAYGYTF. The CDR3 DNA sequence: TGCGCCAGCAGCCCAGCCCTGGGACAGGCCTATGGCTACACCTTC.

This clone was counted a single time. The chain recombines TRBV27 with TRBJ2-7; D possibly corresponds to TRBD1 (6 bases). The V end was cut by 3 bases, the J end by 5 bases, with 14 bases between. Germline lookup yields CDR1 MNHEY and CDR2 SMNVEV (reference sequence). The CDR3 is 14 amino acids. DNA for the CDR3: TGTGCCAGCAGTTTTTACAGGGTTCCCCACGAGCAGTACTTC. This encodes CASSFYRVPHEQYF.

The chain joins TRBV4-2 to TRBJ2-1, with a weak D call TRBD2 (6 bases). V was trimmed by 3 bases and J by 5 bases, leaving 17 bases between them. CDR3 length equals 16 residues. Germline CDR1 and CDR2: LGHNA and YNFKEQ. The CDR3 loop reads CASSHVGGSVDNEQFF. CDR3 nucleotide sequence: TGTGCCAGCAGCCATGTTGGAGGGAGTGTCGACAATGAGCAGTTCTTC.

V and J are TRBV5-6 and TRBJ1-5; maybe TRBD1 (6 bases). V lost 0 bases and J 3 bases, leaving 13 bases between the germline ends. Looked up from germline, CDR1 is SGHDT and CDR2 is YYEEEE. The CDR3 length is 16 residues. CDR3 DNA sequence: TGTGCCAGCAGCTTGGGAGGGGGAACCCTCAATCAGCCCCAGCATTTT. Protein sequence: CASSLGGGTLNQPQHF.

The chain carries TRBV6-1 and TRBJ2-7; D perhaps matches TRBD2 (6 bases). The length of the CDR3 is 14 residues. The V gene's germline CDR1 is MNHNS and CDR2 SASEGT. The V gene lost 0 bases and the J gene lost 7 bases, with 13 bases spanning the gap. The CDR3 reads CASSEARAGGEQYF. The CDR3 region has the DNA TGTGCCAGCAGTGAAGCCAGGGCTGGGGGGGAGCAGTACTTC.